The next 14 T cell receptor beta chains were all read from a single sample in a study of glioma-infiltrating T cells after dendritic cell vaccination (dated by TCRdb to the mid-2010s). Receptor libraries were prepared by the immunoSEQ multiplex PCR assay. TCRdb retrieved this table from immuneACCESS and kept in-frame rearrangements only. Not all clones are present; in checked studies, unresolved V genes account for under half, and no reason is known for the remainder. Present in this sample are roughly 90,000 clones, just over 85% of which were seen just once. The ten most abundant clones make up approximately 14% of the sample. The sequences come from blood, collected before dendritic cell vaccination. These TCRs come from a human donor with glioblastoma.

V gene TRBV28 combines with J gene TRBJ2-1, with TRBD1 as a possible D gene (6 bases). Per germline, CDR1 MDHEN and CDR2 SYDVKM. The CDR3 is made up of 17 amino acids. V was shortened by 5 bases and J by 0 bases, with 17 bases between the two germline ends. The CDR3 here is CASSRRQGSSSYNEQFF. The CDR3 DNA follows: TGTGCCAGCAGTCGACGGCAGGGGTCTAGCTCCTACAATGAGCAGTTCTTC.

This chain joins TRBV5-1 and TRBJ2-7, with 9 bases lining up with TRBD1. The CDR3 runs to 14 residues. CDR1 is SGHRS, CDR2 YFSETQ, per germline. V shed 0 bases and J 6 bases; nucleotides not matched to a gene: 4. The CDR3 nucleotides are TGCGCCAGCAGCTTGGGGACAGGGGTAGCCGAGCAGTACTTC. Translation gives CASSLGTGVAEQYF.

The genes are TRBV10-3 and TRBJ2-1, with D tentatively TRBD2 (6 bases). The CDR3 runs to 15 residues. Germline V gives CDR1 ENHRY, CDR2 SYGVKD. Trimming stripped 6 bases from V and 1 base from J, with 13 bases between. This chain's CDR3 is CAISDPSESYNEQFF. DNA for the CDR3: TGTGCCATCAGCGATCCTAGCGAGTCCTACAATGAGCAGTTCTTC.

The J gene is TRBJ2-1, the V gene TRBV15; 7 nucleotides match TRBD1. CDR3 size: 15 residues. Germline V gives CDR1 LNHNV, CDR2 YYDKDF (reference sequence). V shed 1 base and J 2 bases; nucleotides not matched to a gene: 2. CDR3 sequence reads: CATSRVQGAYNEQFF. DNA for the CDR3: TGTGCCACCAGCAGAGTTCAGGGGGCCTACAATGAGCAGTTCTTC.

CDR3 loop: CASSPLTSYGYTF. As DNA, the CDR3 is TGTGCCAGCAGTCCGTTGACAAGCTATGGCTACACCTTC. The V gene is TRBV27, the J gene TRBJ1-2; D is uncertain. Trimming removed 5 bases from V and 4 bases from J, with 11 bases in between. The germline CDR1 and CDR2 sequences are MNHEY and SMNVEV (reference sequence). The CDR3 spans 13 residues.

The J gene is TRBJ2-1, the V gene TRBV4-2; D uncertain. This CDR3 is built from 17 residues. Looked up from germline, CDR1 is LGHNA and CDR2 is YNFKEQ. Trimming took 0 bases from V and 2 from J, leaving 14 bases between them. CDR3 nucleotide sequence: TGTGCCAGCAGCCAAGACTACACGGGTGGAGCCTACAATGAGCAGTTCTTC. Amino acids: CASSQDYTGGAYNEQFF.

This clone was observed a handful of times. The chain recombines TRBV9 with TRBJ1-1, with unresolved D. The CDR3 extends over 13 amino acids. V dropped 0 bases and J dropped 6 bases, with 9 bases sitting between them. Germline V gene data show CDR1 as SGDLS and CDR2 as YYNGEE. The CDR3: CASSVAERAEAFF. Written as DNA, the CDR3 is TGTGCCAGCAGCGTAGCTGAGAGGGCTGAAGCTTTCTTT.

V gene TRBV10-2 combines with J gene TRBJ2-3; D possibly corresponds to TRBD1 (5 bases). From germline, CDR1 is WSHSY and CDR2 SAAADI. Trimming took 2 bases from V and 2 from J, leaving 8 bases between them. CDR3 length equals 14 residues. The CDR3 bases are TGCGCCAGCAGTGAGAGGGGTATCACAGATACGCAGTATTTT. Translation gives CASSERGITDTQYF.

V gene TRBV5-4 combines with J gene TRBJ2-5, with 12 bases aligning to TRBD2. The V segment lost 3 bases and the J segment 5 bases; nucleotides outside the gene matches: 8. The CDR3 has 16 residues. Germline values: CDR1 SGHNT, CDR2 YYREEE (reference sequence). The CDR3 is CASSSLTSGRIETQYF. DNA for the CDR3: TGTGCCAGCAGCTCGCTGACTAGCGGGAGAATCGAGACCCAGTACTTC. The full variable domain, rest sourced from reference TRBV5-4 and TRBJ2-5, is ETGVTQSPTHLIKTRGQQVTLRCSSQSGHNTVSWYQQALGQGPQFIFQYYREEENGRGNFPPRFSGLQFPNYSSELNVNALELDDSALYLCASSSLTSGRIETQYFGPGTRLLVL.

This chain uses TRBV5-6 with TRBJ1-3, with a weak D call TRBD1 (6 bases). Germline CDR1 and CDR2: SGHDT and YYEEEE. The CDR3 contains 15 residues. Deletions cut 4 bases from V and 8 bases from J, with 19 bases between. The CDR3 loop reads CASSTKTGDLDTIYF. CDR3 bases: TGTGCCAGCAGCACGAAGACAGGAGACCTAGACACCATATATTTT.

The V and J genes are TRBV5-4 and TRBJ2-7; 7 bases match TRBD1. After removal of 4 bases from V and 9 bases from J, the junction contained 10 bases not matched to a gene. The CDR3 is 13 amino acids. The germline V gene encodes CDR1 SGHNT and CDR2 YYREEE (reference sequence). Written as DNA, the CDR3 is TGTGCCAGCAGCCCCGGACAGGTTCAGGTGCAGTACTTC. Translating gives CASSPGQVQVQYF.

The chain has TRBV11-1 and TRBJ2-1; TRBD2 matches 8 bases. The CDR3 is 16 amino acids. The junction had 15 bases not matched to a gene; V was cut back by 7 bases and J by 7 bases. Germline CDR1 SGHAT, CDR2 FQDESV (reference sequence). The CDR3: CASTSRGLAGRNEQFF. In DNA, the CDR3 is TGTGCCAGCACCTCACGGGGGCTAGCGGGCAGAAATGAGCAGTTCTTC.

CDR3 protein: CASSSGVSNQPQHF. The DNA of the CDR3 is TGTGCCAGCAGCTCAGGGGTTTCCAATCAGCCCCAGCATTTT. V is TRBV9 and J is TRBJ1-5; weak D call: TRBD1 (6 bases). CDR3 length: 14 amino acids. Germline CDR1 is SGDLS and CDR2 is YYNGEE. Trimming took 4 bases from V and 3 from J, leaving 11 bases between them.

V usage is TRBV28 and J usage is TRBJ2-7, with D possibly matching TRBD1 (5 bases). The ends were cut back, 3 bases at V and 0 bases at J, with 12 bases in the middle. The CDR3 loop spans 15 amino acids. Germline V gene data show CDR1 as MDHEN and CDR2 as SYDVKM. The CDR3 reads CASSFETVSSYEQYF. In DNA form, the CDR3 reads TGTGCCAGCAGTTTCGAGACAGTCAGCTCCTACGAGCAGTACTTC.